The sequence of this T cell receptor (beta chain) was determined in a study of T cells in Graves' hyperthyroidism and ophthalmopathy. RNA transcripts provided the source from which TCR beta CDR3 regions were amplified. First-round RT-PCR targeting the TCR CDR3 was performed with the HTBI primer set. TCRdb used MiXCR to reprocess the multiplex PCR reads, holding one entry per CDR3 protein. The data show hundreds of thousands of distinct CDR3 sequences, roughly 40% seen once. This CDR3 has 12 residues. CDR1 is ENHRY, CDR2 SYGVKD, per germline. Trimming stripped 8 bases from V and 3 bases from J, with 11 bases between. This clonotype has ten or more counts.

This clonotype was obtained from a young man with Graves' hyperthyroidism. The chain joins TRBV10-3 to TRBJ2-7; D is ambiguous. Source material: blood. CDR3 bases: TGTGCCATCTCGAAGTTTTTCTACGAGCAGTACTTC. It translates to CAISKFFYEQYF.